The 8 T cell receptor beta chains below come from one sample, sequenced in a study of T cells in Graves' hyperthyroidism and ophthalmopathy. Amplified regions were TCR beta CDR3 sequences from RNA transcripts. The TCR CDR3 was amplified in a first-round RT-PCR using the HTBI primer set. One entry per CDR3 protein, called by TCRdb with MiXCR from the multiplex PCR reads. The table has roughly 640,000 distinct CDR3 sequences, around 15% seen once; the top ten hold roughly 3%. The sample taken for sequencing was blood. These receptors were obtained from a middle-aged woman with Graves' ophthalmopathy.

This clonotype was observed a few times. The chain is built from TRBV20-1 and TRBJ1-6; D perhaps matches TRBD1 (5 bases). Germline V lookup: CDR1 DFQATT, CDR2 SNEGSKA (reference sequence). CDR3 length: 17 amino acids. The V end lost 4 bases, the J end lost 7 bases, and 23 bases lay between the germline ends. The CDR3 sequence is CSAIKNKGEGWNSPLHF. The CDR3 nucleotides are TGCAGTGCTATAAAAAACAAAGGGGAGGGTTGGAATTCACCCCTCCACTTT.

CDR3 nucleotide sequence: TGTGCCAGCAGTTACGGAATAGCGGGGGGGGGGTATGAGCAGTTCTTC. Its protein product is CASSYGIAGGGYEQFF. The chain couples TRBV6-5 to TRBJ2-1, with TRBD2 identical over 11 bases. Germline V gene data show CDR1 as MNHEY and CDR2 as SVGAGI. The CDR3 covers 16 residues. The V gene end was trimmed by 2 bases and the J gene end by 8 bases; junction bases not matched to a gene: 8.

For this clonotype: This may be a read error, as it is one base from a much larger clone. The CDR3 region is CAGSPPAGIGNEQFF. The CDR3, as DNA: TGTGCCGGCAGCCCCCCAGCGGGGATAGGCAATGAGCAGTTCTTC. The chain links TRBV11-2 to TRBJ2-1, with 7 bases matching TRBD2. The CDR3 contains 15 residues. Germline values: CDR1 SGHAT, CDR2 FQNNGV. Full variable domain (remainder filled in from reference TRBV11-2 and TRBJ2-1): EAGVAQSPRYKIIEKRQSVAFWCNPISGHATLYWYQQILGQGPKLLIQFQNNGVVDDSQLPKDRFSAERLKGVDSTLKIQPAKLEDSAVYLCAGSPPAGIGNEQFFGPGTRLTVL.

This clonotype is a singleton in its sample. The genes are TRBV19 and TRBJ2-1, with 9 positions matching TRBD2. Germline lookup yields CDR1 LNHDA and CDR2 SQIVND (reference sequence). The CDR3 has 17 residues. J gave up 6 bases and V 5 bases, and 14 bases lay outside the gene matches. The CDR3 here is CASSFGAAGGAANEQFF. CDR3 sequence (DNA): TGTGCCAGTAGTTTCGGGGCCGCGGGAGGGGCGGCCAATGAGCAGTTCTTC. The full variable domain, completed using reference TRBV19 and TRBJ2-1, is DGGITQSPKYLFRKEGQNVTLSCEQNLNHDAMYWYRQDPGQGLRLIYYSQIVNDFQKGDIAEGYSVSREKKESFPLTVTSAQKNPTAFYLCASSFGAAGGAANEQFFGPGTRLTVL.

To note about this clonotype: This may come from a read error, since a much larger clone is one base off. The chain employs TRBV2 and TRBJ1-4; D unclear. V shed 11 bases and J shed 8 bases, with 15 bases lying between them. CDR3 length: 12 residues. Per the germline V gene, CDR1 is SNHLY and CDR2 is FYNNEI. CDR3 nucleotide sequence: TGTGCCGCCAGACCGGGAGGAGAAAAACTGTTTTTT. Its protein is CAARPGGEKLFF.

There are a few counts of this clonotype. The chain carries TRBV20-1 and TRBJ2-1; D is ambiguous. The ends were cut back, 1 base at V and 0 bases at J, with 7 bases in the middle. The germline gives CDR1 DFQATT, CDR2 SNEGSKA (reference sequence). CDR3 length: 14 residues. Written as DNA, the CDR3 is TGCAGTGCTAGAGGCTTCTACTCCTACAATGAGCAGTTCTTC. Its translation is CSARGFYSYNEQFF.

The chain combines TRBV3-1 with TRBJ2-1, with unresolved D. The CDR3 covers 15 residues. Trimming took off 4 bases at V and 0 bases at J, with 10 bases between the two ends. The germline V gene encodes CDR1 LGHDT and CDR2 YNNKEL (reference sequence). CDR3 bases: TGTGCCAGCAGCCCCATAGTGGGCTCCTACAATGAGCAGTTCTTC. Translating gives CASSPIVGSYNEQFF.

This clonotype was counted ten times or more. This rearrangement joins TRBV12-3 or TRBV12-4 to TRBJ1-3; D unresolved. The CDR3 spans 15 residues. The V end was cut by 6 bases, the J end by 2 bases, with 14 bases between. The chain's CDR3 is CASRPEATPGNTIYF. CDR3 bases: TGTGCCAGCAGGCCTGAGGCTACTCCTGGAAACACCATATATTTT.